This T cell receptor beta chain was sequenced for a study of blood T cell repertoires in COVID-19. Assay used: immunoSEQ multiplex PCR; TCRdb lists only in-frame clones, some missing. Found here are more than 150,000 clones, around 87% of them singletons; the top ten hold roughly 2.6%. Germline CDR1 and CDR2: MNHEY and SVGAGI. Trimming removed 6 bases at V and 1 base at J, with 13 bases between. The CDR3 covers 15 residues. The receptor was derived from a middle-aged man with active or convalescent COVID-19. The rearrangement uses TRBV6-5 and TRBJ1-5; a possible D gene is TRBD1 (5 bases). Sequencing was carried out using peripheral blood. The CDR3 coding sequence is TGTGCCAGCAGCACCGACAGAGGCAGCAATCAGCCCCAGCATTTT. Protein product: CASSTDRGSNQPQHF.